This T cell receptor (beta chain) appears in the sequencing data of a study of T cell responses to AZD1222 COVID-19 vaccine. Study-wide points: Among AZD1222 vaccinees, only 5 to 7 were seropositive at baseline.

For this clone: Antigen specificity is unknown.

Germline CDR1 is SGHAT and CDR2 is FQNNGV. This CDR3 has 16 residues. J gave up 3 bases and V 1 base, and 6 bases lay outside the gene matches. TCRdb's table, derived via immunoSEQ multiplex PCR, lists solely in-frame clones and lacks some. The table records more than 100,000 clones, roughly 85% of them present only once. The receptor comes from an adult who received the MenACWY meningococcal vaccine as a control. This chain links TRBV11-2 with TRBJ1-5; 7 bases match TRBD1. Sequences were derived from peripheral blood, sampled 28 days after the second dose of the MenACWY control vaccine. This chain's CDR3 is CASSLAMGQSNQPQHF. The CDR3 DNA is TGTGCCAGCAGCTTAGCTATGGGACAGTCCAATCAGCCCCAGCATTTT.